These 10 T cell receptor beta chains were all obtained from the same sample, sequenced in a study of monozygotic twins with inflammatory bowel disease. From its re-call of the 5' RACE reads, TCRdb lists each CDR3 protein once, without DNA. The sample data list around 220,000 distinct CDR3 sequences. Sequenced input: blood. The receptors here all came from a human donor with ulcerative colitis or Crohn's disease, or a healthy co-twin of an affected twin (not recorded which).

Here the CDR3 reads CASSPGLAPNNEQFF. The chain is built from TRBV18 and TRBJ2-1; TCRdb's D call of TRBD2 is untestable without DNA. The CDR3 length is 15 residues. In germline, CDR1 is KGHSH, CDR2 LQKENI.

The chain has TRBV20-1 and TRBJ2-1; TCRdb names TRBD2, which stays unverified in the absence of DNA. Germline CDR1 is DFQATT and CDR2 is SNEGSKA (reference sequence). The CDR3 sequence is 15 residues long. The CDR3 loop is CSARGGLAGAGEQFF.

The rearrangement joins TRBV6-5 to TRBJ2-1; TCRdb designates TRBD1, a call that cannot be tested without DNA. Germline CDR1 reads MNHEY; CDR2 reads SVGAGI. The CDR3 is 15 amino acids. The CDR3: CASSYTGNFNNEQFF.

The V call is TRBV20-1, the J call TRBJ2-1; the TCRdb call, TRBD1, lacks DNA for checking. Germline CDR1 is DFQATT and CDR2 is SNEGSKA (reference sequence). The CDR3 has 14 residues. CDR3: CSASVGLQGNEQFF.

This rearrangement joins TRBV7-2 to TRBJ2-7. The CDR3 is 13 amino acids. Germline CDR1 is SGHTA and CDR2 is FQGNSA. This chain's CDR3 is CASSSQTSGEQYF. Full variable domain (missing parts from reference TRBV7-2 and TRBJ2-7): GAGVSQSPSNKVTEKGKDVELRCDPISGHTALYWYRQSLGQGLEFLIYFQGNSAPDKSGLPSDRFSAERTGGSVSTLTIQRTQQEDSAVYLCASSSQTSGEQYFGPGTRLTVT.

The chain recombines TRBV12-3 or TRBV12-4 with TRBJ2-1; the D call from TCRdb, TRBD1, cannot be confirmed without DNA. The CDR3 is made up of 15 amino acids. The CDR3 sequence: CASSPGTRSYNEQFF.

The chain is built from TRBV6-5 and TRBJ2-4; TCRdb's D gene call, TRBD2, goes unchecked for lack of DNA. Germline V gene data show CDR1 as MNHEY and CDR2 as SVGAGI. This CDR3 contains 18 residues. The CDR3 protein is CASSFGTSGAAAKNIQYF.

V gene TRBV18 combines with J gene TRBJ2-6; checking the TCRdb D call of TRBD1 is not possible without DNA. The CDR3 is 16 residues long. The germline V gene encodes CDR1 KGHSH and CDR2 LQKENI. CDR3 protein: CASSPYQGVGANVLTF.

The V call is TRBV3-1, the J call TRBJ2-1; with no DNA, the TCRdb D assignment of TRBD1 cannot be verified. The CDR3 totals 15 residues. CDR1 and CDR2 (germline): LGHDT, YNNKEL (reference sequence). CDR3 sequence reads: CASSQAGGLATEQFF.

The chain carries TRBV5-4 and TRBJ1-1; TCRdb designates TRBD1, a call that cannot be tested without DNA. This CDR3 spans 12 amino acids. Looked up from germline, CDR1 is SGHNT and CDR2 is YYREEE (reference sequence). The CDR3 region is CATARGETEAFF.